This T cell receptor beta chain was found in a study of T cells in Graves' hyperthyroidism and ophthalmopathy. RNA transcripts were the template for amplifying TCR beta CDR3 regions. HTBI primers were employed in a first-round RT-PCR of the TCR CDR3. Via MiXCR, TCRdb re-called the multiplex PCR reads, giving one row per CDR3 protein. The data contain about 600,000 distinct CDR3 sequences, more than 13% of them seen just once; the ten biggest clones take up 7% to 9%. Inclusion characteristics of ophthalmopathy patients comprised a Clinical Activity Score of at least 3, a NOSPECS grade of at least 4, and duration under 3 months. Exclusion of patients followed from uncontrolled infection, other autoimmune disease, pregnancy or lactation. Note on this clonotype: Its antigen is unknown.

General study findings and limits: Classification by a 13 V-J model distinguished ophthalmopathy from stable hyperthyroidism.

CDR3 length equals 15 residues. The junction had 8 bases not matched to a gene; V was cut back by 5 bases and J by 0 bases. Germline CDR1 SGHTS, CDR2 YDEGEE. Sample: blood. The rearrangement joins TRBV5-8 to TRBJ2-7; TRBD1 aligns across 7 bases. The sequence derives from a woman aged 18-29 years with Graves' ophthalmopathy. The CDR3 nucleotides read TGTGCCAGCAGTCAGGGACAGTCAATCTCCTACGAGCAGTACTTC. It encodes CASSQGQSISYEQYF. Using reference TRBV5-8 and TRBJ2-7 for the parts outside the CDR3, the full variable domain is EAGVTQSPTHLIKTRGQQATLRCSPISGHTSVYWYQQALGLGLQFLLWYDEGEERNRGNFPPRFSGRQFPNYSSELNVNALELEDSALYLCASSQGQSISYEQYFGPGTRLTVT.